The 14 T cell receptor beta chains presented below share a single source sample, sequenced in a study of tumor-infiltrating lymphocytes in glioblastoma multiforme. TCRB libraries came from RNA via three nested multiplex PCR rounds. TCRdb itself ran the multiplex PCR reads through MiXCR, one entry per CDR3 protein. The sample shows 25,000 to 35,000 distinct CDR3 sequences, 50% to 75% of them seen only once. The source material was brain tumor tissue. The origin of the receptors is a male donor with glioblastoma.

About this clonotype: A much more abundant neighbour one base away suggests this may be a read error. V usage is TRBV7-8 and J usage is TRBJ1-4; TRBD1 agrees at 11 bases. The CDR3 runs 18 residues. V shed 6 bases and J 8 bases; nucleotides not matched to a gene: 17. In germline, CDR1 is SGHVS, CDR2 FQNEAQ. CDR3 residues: CASSSNPSTWTGGEKLFF. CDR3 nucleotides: TGTGCCAGCAGTTCTAATCCATCCACCTGGACAGGGGGCGAAAAACTGTTTTTT.

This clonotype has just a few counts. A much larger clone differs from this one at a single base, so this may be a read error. CDR3 protein: CASSYGRGDEQFF. The CDR3 DNA sequence: TGTGCCAGCAGCTACGGACGGGGCGATGAGCAGTTCTTC. This chain links TRBV11-3 with TRBJ2-1, with D possibly called TRBD1 or TRBD2 (5 bases each). V was cut by 4 bases and J by 8 bases, with 12 bases left in between. The germline CDR1 and CDR2 sequences are SGHNT and YENEEA. CDR3 length: 13 residues.

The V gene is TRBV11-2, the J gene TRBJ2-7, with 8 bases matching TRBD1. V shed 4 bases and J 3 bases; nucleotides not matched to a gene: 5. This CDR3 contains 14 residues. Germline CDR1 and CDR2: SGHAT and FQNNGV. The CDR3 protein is CASSWPGTGYEQYF. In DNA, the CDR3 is TGTGCCAGCAGCTGGCCAGGGACAGGCTACGAGCAGTACTTC.

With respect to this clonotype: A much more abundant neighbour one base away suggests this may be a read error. The chain's CDR3 is CASSLAAGITGELFF. CDR3 nucleotide sequence: TGTGCCAGCAGCTTGGCCGCGGGGATCACCGGGGAGCTGTTTTTT. The rearrangement joins TRBV7-8 to TRBJ2-2, with a weak D call TRBD2 (6 bases). Trimming stripped 3 bases from V and 4 bases from J, with 12 bases between. Germline loops: CDR1 SGHVS, CDR2 FQNEAQ. The CDR3 extends over 15 amino acids.

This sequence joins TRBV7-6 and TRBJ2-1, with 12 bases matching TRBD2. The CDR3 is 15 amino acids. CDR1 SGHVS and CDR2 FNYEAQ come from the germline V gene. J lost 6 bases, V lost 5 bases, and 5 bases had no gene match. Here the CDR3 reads CASSSRLAGANEQFF. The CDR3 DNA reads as TGTGCCAGCAGCAGCCGACTAGCGGGAGCCAATGAGCAGTTCTTC.

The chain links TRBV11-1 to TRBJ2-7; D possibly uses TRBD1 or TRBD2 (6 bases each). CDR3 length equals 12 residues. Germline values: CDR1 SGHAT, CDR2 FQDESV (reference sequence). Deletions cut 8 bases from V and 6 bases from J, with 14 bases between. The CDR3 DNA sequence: TGTGCCAGCGGCGGAGAGGGGGGCGAGCAGTACTTC. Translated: CASGGEGGEQYF.

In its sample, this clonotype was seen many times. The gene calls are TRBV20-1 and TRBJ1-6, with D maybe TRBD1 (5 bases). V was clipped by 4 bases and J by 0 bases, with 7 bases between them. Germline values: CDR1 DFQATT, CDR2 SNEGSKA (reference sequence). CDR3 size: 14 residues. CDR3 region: CSAIDSSYNSPLHF. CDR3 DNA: TGCAGTGCTATTGACAGCTCCTATAATTCACCCCTCCACTTT.

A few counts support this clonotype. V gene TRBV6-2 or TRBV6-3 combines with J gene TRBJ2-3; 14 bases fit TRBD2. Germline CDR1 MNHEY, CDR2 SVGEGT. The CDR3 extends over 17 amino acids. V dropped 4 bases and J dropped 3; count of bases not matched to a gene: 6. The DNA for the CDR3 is TGTGCCAGCAGTTCGGGACTAGCGGGGGCGGATACAGATACGCAGTATTTT. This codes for CASSSGLAGADTDTQYF.

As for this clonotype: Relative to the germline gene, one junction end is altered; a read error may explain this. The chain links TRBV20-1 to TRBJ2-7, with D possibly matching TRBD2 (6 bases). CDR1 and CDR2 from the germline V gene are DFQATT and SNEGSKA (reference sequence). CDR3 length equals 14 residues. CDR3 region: CSAPPAGRPYERYF. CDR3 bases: TGCAGTGCTCCGCCGGCGGGGAGACCCTACGAGCGGTACTTC.

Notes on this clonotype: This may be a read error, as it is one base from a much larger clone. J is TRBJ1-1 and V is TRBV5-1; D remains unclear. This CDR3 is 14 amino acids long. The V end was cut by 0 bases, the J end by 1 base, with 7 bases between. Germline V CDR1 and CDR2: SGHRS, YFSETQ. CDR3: CASSLAGENTEAFF. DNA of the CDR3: TGCGCCAGCAGCTTGGCGGGAGAGAACACTGAAGCTTTCTTT. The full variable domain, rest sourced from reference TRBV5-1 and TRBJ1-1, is KAGVTQTPRYLIKTRGQQVTLSCSPISGHRSVSWYQQTPGQGLQFLFEYFSETQRNKGNFPGRFSGRQFSNSRSEMNVSTLELGDSALYLCASSLAGENTEAFFGQGTRLTVV.

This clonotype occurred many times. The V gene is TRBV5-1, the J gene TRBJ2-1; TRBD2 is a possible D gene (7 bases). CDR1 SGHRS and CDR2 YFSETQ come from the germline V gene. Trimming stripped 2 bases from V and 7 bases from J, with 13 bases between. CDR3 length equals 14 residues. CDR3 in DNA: TGCGCCAGCAGCTTCGGGGGGCCGGGGAATGAGCAGTTCTTC. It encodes CASSFGGPGNEQFF.

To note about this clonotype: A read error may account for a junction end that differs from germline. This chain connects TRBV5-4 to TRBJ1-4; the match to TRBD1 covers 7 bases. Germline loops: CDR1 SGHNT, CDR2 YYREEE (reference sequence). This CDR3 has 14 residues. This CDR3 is CASSMEQGSEKLLF. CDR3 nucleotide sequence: TGTGCCAGCAGCATGGAACAGGGGAGTGAAAAACTGCTTTTT.

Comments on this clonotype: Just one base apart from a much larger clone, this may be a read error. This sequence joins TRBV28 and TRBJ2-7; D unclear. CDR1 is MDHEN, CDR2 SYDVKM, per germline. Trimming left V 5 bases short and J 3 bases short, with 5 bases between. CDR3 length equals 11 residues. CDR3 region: CASSLLYEQYF. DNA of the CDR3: TGTGCCAGCAGTCTGCTCTACGAGCAGTACTTC.

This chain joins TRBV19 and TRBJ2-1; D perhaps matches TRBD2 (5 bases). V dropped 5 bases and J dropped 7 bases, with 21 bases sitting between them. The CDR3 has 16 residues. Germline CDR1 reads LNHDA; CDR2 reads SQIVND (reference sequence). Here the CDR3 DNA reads TGTGCCAGTAGTCTTGATAAGACCCCCCCGGGGAATGAGCAGTTCTTC. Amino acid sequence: CASSLDKTPPGNEQFF.